The text below deals with one TCR beta chain. These data belong to a study of blood T cell repertoires in COVID-19. The assay was immunoSEQ multiplex PCR, and TCRdb's table has in-frame clones only and misses some. Of fewer than 300,000 clones listed, 87% are singletons. Sequenced input: peripheral blood. This sequence was found in a woman in her thirties or forties who had recovered from COVID-19.

DNA of the CDR3: TGTGCCAGCAGTTTACCACAGAACTATGGCTACACCTTC. Translated: CASSLPQNYGYTF. This chain links TRBV28 with TRBJ1-2; D remains unclear. Germline V gives CDR1 MDHEN, CDR2 SYDVKM. Trimming cost V 2 bases and J 2 bases, with 6 bases left between them. The CDR3 totals 13 residues.